Below, one TCR beta chain is given with its context. Its specificity is unknown. The germline V gene encodes CDR1 LNHDA and CDR2 SQIVND (reference sequence). This CDR3 has 16 residues. Trimming took 8 bases from V and 0 from J, leaving 16 bases between them. Data came from immunoSEQ multiplex PCR; TCRdb stores just in-frame clones and leaves some out. The profile shows 100,000 to 150,000 clones, around 94% of them singletons. The data derive from a study of T cell responses to AZD1222 COVID-19 vaccine. General study findings and limits: Among vaccine-associated CD4 TCRs, coverage spanned spike, with dominance at 160-218 and 743-854. Sampling that yielded the repertoires occurred only after the peak T cell response.

This sequence originates from an adult in good health. The sample in question was peripheral blood, obtained on day 0 of AZD1222 vaccination. V is TRBV19 and J is TRBJ1-4; no clear D gene. The CDR3 nucleotides are TGTGCCAGTTCGCTGGCAGGACTTGCAACTAATGAAAAACTGTTTTTT. It specifies CASSLAGLATNEKLFF.